The 25 T cell receptor beta chains given below trace back to one sample, sequenced in a study of identical twins. TCRdb called the 5' RACE reads again in MiXCR, with one record for every CDR3 protein. The sample records 600,000 to 700,000 distinct CDR3 sequences, 21% being singletons. These records were also assigned to another study, of T cells expressing NK-cell markers.

Sequenced material: PBMCs. The receptors derive from a woman aged 18-29 years in good health.

This clonotype was found a few times. The V gene is TRBV7-2, the J gene TRBJ2-4, with TRBD1 identical over 7 bases. The CDR3 length is 14 residues. Germline-derived CDR1 and CDR2 are SGHTA and FQGNSA. The J segment lost 4 bases and the V segment lost 6 bases, leaving 6 bases of the junction unmatched. CDR3 in DNA: TGTGCCAGCAGTCATGCACAGGGGAAAAACATTCAGTACTTC. Its translation is CASSHAQGKNIQYF.

The sample holds a few counts of this clonotype. This rearrangement joins TRBV20-1 to TRBJ2-5; D is unclear. This CDR3 has 12 amino acids. Looked up from germline, CDR1 is DFQATT and CDR2 is SNEGSKA (reference sequence). V lost 6 bases, J lost 5 bases, and 13 bases lay in between. The CDR3 DNA follows: TGCAGTGCCTCACGACGGTTGGAGACCCAGTACTTC. Protein: CSASRRLETQYF.

This chain joins TRBV12-3 or TRBV12-4 and TRBJ1-1, with D maybe TRBD1 (6 bases). V shed 8 bases and J shed 7 bases, with 14 bases lying between them. This CDR3 comprises 12 residues. CDR3 in DNA: TGTGCCAGCGACGGTAACAGGGTTGAAGCTTTCTTT. This codes for CASDGNRVEAFF.

The chain recombines TRBV6-1 with TRBJ1-2; 8 nucleotides line up with TRBD1. CDR3 length equals 14 residues. V shed 10 bases and J 3 bases; nucleotides not matched to a gene: 10. Germline V gene data show CDR1 as MNHNS and CDR2 as SASEGT. Here the CDR3 DNA reads TGTGCCACCCGTCTGCCAGGGGGCGACTATGGCTACACCTTC. It yields the protein CATRLPGGDYGYTF.

This clonotype showed up just a few times. The chain has TRBV4-1 and TRBJ2-2; TRBD1 aligns across 7 bases. The CDR3 contains 16 residues. Germline assignment: CDR1 MGHRA and CDR2 YSYEKL. The V segment lost 0 bases and the J segment 1 base; nucleotides outside the gene matches: 2. The CDR3 is CASSQEQGLNTGELFF. The DNA of the CDR3 is TGCGCCAGCAGCCAAGAACAGGGGCTGAACACCGGGGAGCTGTTTTTT.

Regarding this clonotype: This likely comes from a read error, as the CDR3 has no conserved phenylalanine or tryptophan at its end. This chain links TRBV5-6 with TRBJ2-1, with D unclear. V was shortened by 3 bases and J by 5 bases, with 3 bases between the two germline ends. The CDR3 has 11 residues. Germline loops: CDR1 SGHDT, CDR2 YYEEEE. CDR3 DNA sequence: TGTGCCAGCAGCTGGGACAATGAGCAGTTCTAC. It translates to CASSWDNEQFY.

This clonotype was seen more than once but under ten times. CDR3 sequence: CASSEEAEQFF. The CDR3 nucleotides are TGTGCCAGCAGTGAAGAAGCGGAGCAGTTCTTC. The rearrangement uses TRBV2 and TRBJ2-1, with no clear D. This CDR3 is 11 amino acids long. Trimming removed 1 base at V and 10 bases at J, with 5 bases between. Germline values: CDR1 SNHLY, CDR2 FYNNEI.

The genes are TRBV7-6 and TRBJ2-5, with TRBD2 as a possible D gene (6 bases). Germline V lookup: CDR1 SGHVS, CDR2 FNYEAQ. V was clipped by 5 bases and J by 5 bases, with 21 bases between them. The CDR3 has 16 residues. The CDR3 nucleotides read TGTGCCAGCAGCCCCCTCGCGGGGCTGGGCCAGGAGACCCAGTACTTC. Translation: CASSPLAGLGQETQYF.

V gene TRBV6-2 or TRBV6-3 combines with J gene TRBJ1-2, with 7 bases fitting TRBD1. Trimming cost V 2 bases and J 4 bases; bases outside gene matches: 4. Germline V gives CDR1 MNHEY, CDR2 SVGEGT. The CDR3 length is 14 residues. The CDR3 protein is CASSYGRTGYGYTF. CDR3 DNA: TGTGCCAGCAGTTACGGGCGGACAGGCTATGGCTACACCTTC.

The chain carries TRBV3-1 and TRBJ1-6; a possible D gene is TRBD1 (6 bases). Trimming pared 7 bases from V and 8 bases from J, leaving 15 bases between. Per germline, CDR1 LGHDT and CDR2 YNNKEL (reference sequence). The CDR3 length is 14 residues. CDR3 region: CASKSTGRDSPLHF. The CDR3 DNA follows: TGTGCCAGCAAGTCTACAGGGCGGGATTCACCCCTCCACTTT.

This clonotype has at least ten counts. The chain carries TRBV12-3 or TRBV12-4 and TRBJ2-1, with D tentatively TRBD2 (5 bases). The V and J ends lost 5 bases and 4 bases respectively, with 12 bases between them. This CDR3 comprises 14 residues. CDR3 residues: CASSLPGSYNEQFF. The CDR3 bases are TGTGCCAGCAGTCTCCCGGGATCTTACAATGAGCAGTTCTTC.

The chain joins TRBV12-3 or TRBV12-4 to TRBJ2-7; TRBD1 agrees at 7 bases. Germline trimming cut 6 bases from V and 5 bases from J; bases unmatched to any gene: 13. The CDR3 extends over 15 amino acids. The CDR3 nucleotides are TGTGCCAGCAGCCTACGGATACAGGGGTTGGACGAGCAGTACTTC. It is translated as CASSLRIQGLDEQYF.

This clonotype was seen repeatedly, ten times or more. The chain couples TRBV20-1 to TRBJ1-2, with 9 bases fitting TRBD1. The CDR3 runs 13 residues. Germline V gives CDR1 DFQATT, CDR2 SNEGSKA (reference sequence). V dropped 5 bases and J dropped 10; count of bases not matched to a gene: 11. The CDR3 is CSARGGTGRHYTF. The CDR3 DNA is TGCAGTGCTCGAGGAGGGACAGGGAGGCACTACACCTTC.

The chain combines TRBV12-3 or TRBV12-4 with TRBJ2-3, with a possible D match to TRBD1 (5 bases). This CDR3 spans 14 amino acids. The germline V and J ends were trimmed by 3 bases and 4 bases, with 11 bases remaining between them. The CDR3 nucleotides are TGTGCCAGCAGTTTGGTCAGGGTGTCAGATACGCAGTATTTT. This sequence encodes CASSLVRVSDTQYF.

V gene TRBV7-9 combines with J gene TRBJ1-4; TRBD1 matches at 7 bases. The CDR3 spans 14 residues. The J segment lost 5 bases and the V segment lost 5 bases, leaving 5 bases of the junction unmatched. CDR1 is SEHNR and CDR2 is FQNEAQ in the germline V gene (reference sequence). CDR3 loop: CASSLSTGNEKLFF. In DNA, the CDR3 is TGTGCCAGCAGCCTATCGACAGGGAATGAAAAACTGTTTTTT.

This clonotype occurred many times. This sequence joins TRBV20-1 and TRBJ1-4; D possibly corresponds to TRBD1 (6 bases). CDR3 length equals 13 residues. From germline, CDR1 is DFQATT and CDR2 SNEGSKA (reference sequence). Trimming pared 6 bases from V and 8 bases from J, leaving 16 bases between. Here the CDR3 DNA reads TGCAGTGCCGGGGGCAGGGGACACGAAAAACTGTTTTTT. Translating it yields CSAGGRGHEKLFF.

The CDR3 coding sequence is TGCAGTGCTTTGACCCAGCGGTACTCAGATACGCAGTATTTT. This translates into CSALTQRYSDTQYF. The chain employs TRBV20-1 and TRBJ2-3, with D possibly TRBD2 on 5 matching bases. Germline-derived CDR1 and CDR2 are DFQATT and SNEGSKA (reference sequence). Trimming left V 5 bases short and J 4 bases short, with 16 bases between. The CDR3 extends over 14 amino acids.

This clonotype was observed at least ten times. The chain is built from TRBV7-9 and TRBJ1-1; TRBD1 matches 7 bases. Trimming at V came to 3 bases and at J to 1 base, leaving 11 bases not matched to a gene. The CDR3 runs 17 residues. Germline values: CDR1 SEHNR, CDR2 FQNEAQ (reference sequence). The CDR3 DNA reads as TGTGCCAGCAGCTTGGGGAAACTGGGACAGAAGAACACTGAAGCTTTCTTT. This gives the protein CASSLGKLGQKNTEAFF. The entire variable domain, with the rest obtained from reference TRBV7-9 and TRBJ1-1, is as follows: DTGVSQNPRHKITKRGQNVTFRCDPISEHNRLYWYRQTLGQGPEFLTYFQNEAQLEKSRLLSDRFSAERPKGSFSTLEIQRTEQGDSAMYLCASSLGKLGQKNTEAFFGQGTRLTVV.

This chain joins TRBV6-2 or TRBV6-3 and TRBJ1-5; the D is unclear. This CDR3 contains 13 residues. Germline V gives CDR1 MNHEY, CDR2 SVGEGT. Deletions cut 6 bases from V and 7 bases from J, with 13 bases between. CDR3 loop: CASRIRSGQPQHF. CDR3 DNA: TGTGCCAGCAGAATCCGGTCGGGGCAGCCCCAGCATTTT.

The chain recombines TRBV6-1 with TRBJ1-2, with TRBD1 matching over 7 bases. Germline assignment: CDR1 MNHNS and CDR2 SASEGT. The CDR3 length is 13 residues. The V segment lost 6 bases and the J segment 4 bases; nucleotides outside the gene matches: 5. Here the CDR3 DNA reads TGTGCCAGCAGCAAGACAGGGACCTATGGCTACACCTTC. The encoded protein is CASSKTGTYGYTF.

This clonotype came up many times. The rearrangement joins TRBV7-9 to TRBJ1-1; D gene ambiguous. Germline V lookup: CDR1 SEHNR, CDR2 FQNEAQ (reference sequence). The ends were cut back, 5 bases at V and 2 bases at J, with 9 bases in the middle. The CDR3 runs 13 residues. The CDR3 is CASSRELNTEAFF. CDR3 sequence (DNA): TGTGCCAGCAGCAGAGAATTAAACACTGAAGCTTTCTTT.

The rearrangement uses TRBV9 and TRBJ2-7; D may correspond to TRBD1 or TRBD2 (5 bases each). Germline V gene sequence: CDR1 SGDLS, CDR2 YYNGEE. V was trimmed by 3 bases and J by 5 bases, leaving 12 bases between them. This CDR3 has 13 residues. The CDR3 DNA reads as TGTGCCAGCAGCGCCGGGGACGACGACGAGCAGTACTTC. It codes for CASSAGDDDEQYF.

The V and J genes are TRBV6-2 or TRBV6-3 and TRBJ2-7; no clear D. The germline V gene encodes CDR1 MNHEY and CDR2 SVGEGT. The ends were cut back, 10 bases at V and 2 bases at J, with 18 bases in the middle. This CDR3 has 14 residues. The CDR3 protein is CATGRVAKPYEQYF. The CDR3, as DNA: TGTGCCACTGGAAGGGTAGCTAAACCCTACGAGCAGTACTTC.

The chain carries TRBV29-1 and TRBJ2-3; D is uncertain. The germline V gene encodes CDR1 SQVTM and CDR2 ANQGSEA. This CDR3 spans 14 amino acids. The V end lost 5 bases, the J end lost 0 bases, and 12 bases lay between the germline ends. Written as DNA, the CDR3 is TGCAGCGTTCTATGGCAGCCCAGCACAGATACGCAGTATTTT. As protein: CSVLWQPSTDTQYF.

This chain joins TRBV5-1 and TRBJ2-1, with TRBD1 as a possible D gene (5 bases). The CDR3 length is 13 residues. Germline CDR1 reads SGHRS; CDR2 reads YFSETQ. Trimming took off 6 bases at V and 3 bases at J, with 10 bases between the two ends. In DNA form, the CDR3 reads TGCGCCAGCAAAGGGGATGTCTACAATGAGCAGTTCTTC. As protein: CASKGDVYNEQFF.